This passage covers 11 T cell receptor beta chains from one sample sequenced in a study of blood T cell repertoires in COVID-19. The method was immunoSEQ multiplex PCR; TCRdb's version includes in-frame clones alone and lacks a portion of them. The data hold more than 150,000 clones, with roughly 88% observed a single time. Sequenced input: peripheral blood. These receptor sequences come from a woman aged 45-65 years with acute or convalescent COVID-19.

The chain has TRBV6-2 or TRBV6-3 and TRBJ1-1; D is possibly TRBD1 (5 bases). V lost 2 bases, J lost 1 base, and 8 bases lay in between. Germline values: CDR1 MNHEY, CDR2 SVGEGT. The CDR3 has 14 residues. The CDR3, as DNA: TGTGCCAGCAGTTACGTCAGGGAGAACACTGAAGCTTTCTTT. It translates to CASSYVRENTEAFF.

This clone has more than one count but fewer than ten. V gene TRBV18 combines with J gene TRBJ1-2, with TRBD1 as a possible D gene (6 bases). Germline-derived CDR1 and CDR2 are KGHSH and LQKENI. The CDR3 is 14 residues long. The V end was cut by 3 bases, the J end by 4 bases, with 12 bases between. CDR3 sequence (DNA): TGTGCCAGCTCACCGGGGGGGCTGAGCTATGGCTACACCTTC. Translation gives CASSPGGLSYGYTF.

The V call is TRBV4-2, the J call TRBJ2-3; D is unresolved. Trimming removed 4 bases from V and 1 base from J, with 6 bases in between. The CDR3 length is 13 residues. From germline, CDR1 is LGHNA and CDR2 YNFKEQ. This chain's CDR3 is CASSRHGTDTQYF. CDR3 sequence (DNA): TGTGCCAGCAGCCGGCATGGCACAGATACGCAGTATTTT.

The rearrangement joins TRBV10-1 to TRBJ2-1; D is ambiguous. This CDR3 comprises 15 residues. Germline lookup yields CDR1 WNHNN and CDR2 SYGVQD (reference sequence). Trimming shortened V by 8 bases and J by 2 bases, and 16 bases separated the two germline ends. The CDR3 DNA reads TGCGCCAGCCCGAGGTACCGGATGGCCTACAATGAGCAGTTCTTC. This sequence encodes CASPRYRMAYNEQFF.

This rearrangement joins TRBV7-3 to TRBJ1-5; 7 bases line up with TRBD1. Germline V gene lookup returns CDR1 SGHTA and CDR2 FQGTGA. The ends lost 6 bases at V and 9 bases at J; junction bases unmatched: 29. The CDR3 runs to 20 residues. This CDR3 reads CASRLGLYLFSGTDSWPQHF. In DNA form, the CDR3 reads TGTGCCAGCAGACTCGGCTTATATCTTTTTAGCGGGACAGATTCATGGCCCCAGCATTTT. The complete variable domain, with remaining parts taken from reference TRBV7-3 and TRBJ1-5, reads GAGVSQTPSNKVTEKGKYVELRCDPISGHTALYWYRQSLGQGPEFLIYFQGTGAADDSGLPNDRFFAVRPEGSVSTLKIQRTERGDSAVYLCASRLGLYLFSGTDSWPQHFGDGTRLSIL.

The chain is built from TRBV18 and TRBJ1-3, with D tentatively TRBD1 (6 bases). Germline V gene lookup returns CDR1 KGHSH and CDR2 LQKENI. V was clipped by 6 bases and J by 0 bases, with 15 bases between them. There are 16 residues in the CDR3. CDR3 sequence: CASSDTGPFSGNTIYF. For the CDR3, the DNA is TGTGCCAGCTCGGATACAGGGCCATTCTCTGGAAACACCATATATTTT.

The CDR3 sequence: CASSLDSYNEQFF. CDR3 sequence (DNA): TGTGCCAGCAGCTTAGACTCGTACAATGAGCAGTTCTTC. The chain recombines TRBV7-9 with TRBJ2-1; D not resolved. The CDR3 runs to 13 residues. Germline V gene lookup returns CDR1 SEHNR and CDR2 FQNEAQ (reference sequence). The V end lost 1 base, the J end lost 4 bases, and 5 bases lay between the germline ends.

The table lists this clone with a count of one. The rearrangement links TRBV27 to TRBJ1-2, with D perhaps matching TRBD1 (6 bases). Trimming took 2 bases from V and 8 from J, leaving 15 bases between them. CDR3 length equals 14 residues. Looked up from germline, CDR1 is MNHEY and CDR2 is SMNVEV (reference sequence). The CDR3 loop is CASSLIRGAYGYTF. CDR3 nucleotide sequence: TGTGCCAGCAGTTTAATTCGGGGGGCATACGGCTACACCTTC.

The chain couples TRBV7-2 to TRBJ2-2, with D possibly being TRBD2 (6 bases). V was cut by 5 bases and J by 4 bases, with 23 bases left in between. Germline V gives CDR1 SGHTA, CDR2 FQGNSA. CDR3 length: 18 amino acids. The CDR3: CTSSRYRGRGKVTGELFF. The DNA for the CDR3 is TGTACCAGCAGCCGCTACCGAGGCCGGGGGAAAGTCACCGGGGAGCTGTTTTTT.

The chain combines TRBV21-1 with TRBJ1-1. TRBV21-1 has pseudogene status. The CDR3 length is 17 residues. The CDR3 DNA reads TGTGCCAGCAGCAAAGTCAGCCCGGGGGGCAGGAGCACTGAAGCTTTCTTT. This sequence encodes CASSKVSPGGRSTEAFF.

J is TRBJ1-2 and V is TRBV6-6; TRBD1 is a possible D gene (5 bases). V was clipped by 5 bases and J by 3 bases, with 10 bases between them. CDR3 size: 13 residues. Germline V gives CDR1 MNHNY, CDR2 SVGAGI (reference sequence). The chain's CDR3 is CASSTGPDYGYTF. The CDR3 DNA sequence: TGTGCCAGCAGTACAGGACCGGACTATGGCTACACCTTC.